The 23 T cell receptor beta chains below all came from one sample that was sequenced in a study of blood T cell repertoires in COVID-19. The data were produced by immunoSEQ multiplex PCR, yet TCRdb's version contains in-frame clones alone and is incomplete. The sample has 200,000 to 250,000 clones; about 87% are singletons. The sample comprised PBMCs or T cells enriched from blood (not recorded which). Receptors were obtained from a man aged 18 to 30 with acute COVID-19.

V usage is TRBV7-9 and J usage is TRBJ2-3; D uncertain. The V end lost 0 bases, the J end lost 8 bases, and 6 bases lay between the germline ends. The CDR3 is 12 amino acids. Germline CDR1 and CDR2: SEHNR and FQNEAQ (reference sequence). CDR3 sequence reads: CASSLASRTQYF. In DNA, the CDR3 is TGTGCCAGCAGCTTAGCGAGCCGTACGCAGTATTTT.

CDR3 in DNA: TGTGCCAGCAGCAAAGCTAGCGGGAGGACCTACGAGCAGTACTTC. Translating it yields CASSKASGRTYEQYF. This chain connects TRBV5-4 to TRBJ2-7, with TRBD2 matching over 11 bases. J was trimmed by 2 bases and V by 4 bases; bases with no gene match: 5. The CDR3 totals 15 residues. Germline-derived CDR1 and CDR2 are SGHNT and YYREEE (reference sequence).

The chain joins TRBV7-2 to TRBJ1-2; a possible D gene is TRBD1 (6 bases). Germline V gives CDR1 SGHTA, CDR2 FQGNSA. The CDR3 length is 13 residues. Trimming removed 5 bases from V and 8 bases from J, with 15 bases in between. The CDR3 reads CASSIQGFEGYTF. The CDR3 DNA reads as TGTGCCAGCAGCATACAGGGATTCGAGGGCTACACCTTC.

The gene calls are TRBV7-9 and TRBJ1-2, with TRBD1 matching over 12 bases. Germline CDR1 and CDR2: SEHNR and FQNEAQ (reference sequence). The CDR3 consists of 14 residues. The V gene end was trimmed by 3 bases and the J gene end by 7 bases; junction bases not matched to a gene: 3. Here the CDR3 reads CASSLGTGGLGYTF. CDR3 DNA: TGTGCCAGCAGCTTGGGGACAGGGGGCCTTGGCTACACCTTC.

The CDR3 DNA follows: TGTGCCAGCAGCTCGGATGACAGGGTAGCCGGCCAAGAGACCCAGTACTTC. This gives the protein CASSSDDRVAGQETQYF. The chain uses TRBV11-3 and TRBJ2-5, with TRBD1 matching 7 bases. This CDR3 region has 17 residues. Germline V gives CDR1 SGHNT, CDR2 YENEEA. With V trimmed by 4 bases and J by 1 base, 12 bases remained unmatched.

The chain joins TRBV21-1 to TRBJ2-3; whether TRBD2, the table's D call, matches the DNA was not checked. TRBV21-1 corresponds to a pseudogene. The CDR3 covers 16 residues. The CDR3 protein is CASSTRRRVETDTQYF. As DNA, the CDR3 is TGTGCCAGCAGCACACGGCGGAGGGTTGAAACAGATACGCAGTATTTT.

This chain joins TRBV5-1 and TRBJ1-1; 9 positions agree with TRBD1. Germline V CDR1 and CDR2: SGHRS, YFSETQ. V lost 0 bases and J lost 4; bases outside the gene matches: 4. This CDR3 is 15 amino acids long. The CDR3 nucleotides read TGCGCCAGCAGCTTGGGACGGACAGGGGCCACTGAAGCTTTCTTT. Encoded protein: CASSLGRTGATEAFF. The whole variable domain, filled in from reference TRBV5-1 and TRBJ1-1, reads KAGVTQTPRYLIKTRGQQVTLSCSPISGHRSVSWYQQTPGQGLQFLFEYFSETQRNKGNFPGRFSGRQFSNSRSEMNVSTLELGDSALYLCASSLGRTGATEAFFGQGTRLTVV.

The J gene is TRBJ1-2, the V gene TRBV5-1, with 11 bases lining up with TRBD1. The CDR3 consists of 14 residues. J was trimmed by 8 bases and V by 4 bases; bases with no gene match: 7. Germline V gives CDR1 SGHRS, CDR2 YFSETQ. The CDR3: CASSLGQGAGGYTF. The CDR3 DNA follows: TGCGCCAGCAGCCTAGGACAGGGGGCTGGAGGCTACACCTTC.

As DNA, the CDR3 is TGTGCCAGCACCCGCGGACAGGGATTATCTGGGGCCAACGTCCTGACTTTC. Protein: CASTRGQGLSGANVLTF. The chain joins TRBV7-8 to TRBJ2-6; 8 bases are a match to TRBD1. The CDR3 contains 17 residues. Germline CDR1 reads SGHVS; CDR2 reads FQNEAQ. J was trimmed by 1 base and V by 7 bases; bases with no gene match: 9.

The rearrangement uses TRBV21-1 and TRBJ1-5; the D segment call TRBD1 is taken from the table without a DNA check. TRBV21-1 is classified as a pseudogene. The CDR3 runs 15 residues. The CDR3 nucleotides are TGTGCCAGCAGCAGGGACAAAAATGCCAATCAGCCCCAGCATTTT. Translating it yields CASSRDKNANQPQHF.

The rearrangement uses TRBV6-4 and TRBJ2-2; D gene uncertain. Germline loops: CDR1 MRHNA, CDR2 SNTAGT. Deletions cut 3 bases from V and 3 bases from J, with 11 bases between. The CDR3 contains 15 residues. CDR3 region: CASSERSDDTGELFF. DNA for the CDR3: TGTGCCAGCAGTGAAAGGAGTGACGACACCGGGGAGCTGTTTTTT.

This sequence joins TRBV12-3 or TRBV12-4 and TRBJ1-2, with D unresolved. The V gene lost 5 bases and the J gene lost 7 bases, with 14 bases spanning the gap. The CDR3 is 13 residues long. The CDR3 bases are TGTGCCAGCAGTATCTATGGATCGGGTGGCTACACCTTC. Translation: CASSIYGSGGYTF.

The sample holds a few counts of this clone. The chain uses TRBV12-5 and TRBJ1-1, with a tentative D call TRBD1 (5 bases). Trimming cost V 0 bases and J 6 bases, with 17 bases left between them. The germline gives CDR1 LGHNT, CDR2 FRNRAP. CDR3 length: 16 amino acids. The CDR3, as DNA: TGTGCTAGTGGTTTGGTATCTGGGGGGGTTTTGGCTGAAGCTTTCTTT. Protein sequence: CASGLVSGGVLAEAFF.

The chain has TRBV2 and TRBJ1-1, with a possible D match to TRBD1 (5 bases). Germline-derived CDR1 and CDR2 are SNHLY and FYNNEI. Trimming stripped 3 bases from V and 0 bases from J, with 11 bases between. The CDR3 length is 15 residues. The CDR3 DNA is TGTGCCAGCAGTGATTTGGCAGGGATGAACACTGAAGCTTTCTTT. It specifies CASSDLAGMNTEAFF.

This rearrangement joins TRBV11-3 to TRBJ2-7; no reliable D call. The CDR3 spans 16 residues. Germline CDR1 is SGHNT and CDR2 is YENEEA. Trimming took 5 bases from V and 3 from J, leaving 20 bases between them. The chain's CDR3 is CASSPHLAGQLYEQYF. The CDR3 nucleotides read TGTGCCAGCAGCCCCCACCTGGCAGGTCAGCTCTACGAGCAGTACTTC.

The chain recombines TRBV2 with TRBJ2-1; D is undetermined. The CDR3 has 12 amino acids. Germline CDR1 reads SNHLY; CDR2 reads FYNNEI. V shed 5 bases and J shed 9 bases, with 11 bases lying between them. CDR3 sequence reads: CASSLDGGEQFF. CDR3 bases: TGTGCCAGCAGTCTGGATGGCGGTGAGCAGTTCTTC.

The rearrangement uses TRBV6-6 and TRBJ1-5; 9 bases line up with TRBD1. Germline V lookup: CDR1 MNHNY, CDR2 SVGAGI (reference sequence). The CDR3 has 15 residues. The junction had 6 bases not matched to a gene; V was cut back by 7 bases and J by 2 bases. CDR3 DNA sequence: TGTGCCAGCAACGAGGGACAGGGAGGCAATCAGCCCCAGCATTTT. Amino acid sequence: CASNEGQGGNQPQHF.

The rearrangement links TRBV7-9 to TRBJ2-7, with 11 bases identical to TRBD1. V lost 6 bases to trimming and J lost 2 bases; unmatched junction nucleotides: 9. The CDR3 runs to 16 residues. Germline values: CDR1 SEHNR, CDR2 FQNEAQ (reference sequence). This chain's CDR3 is CASRYSGGQGAYEQYF. Here the CDR3 DNA reads TGTGCCAGCAGGTACTCAGGGGGACAGGGGGCCTACGAGCAGTACTTC.

This rearrangement joins TRBV6-1 to TRBJ1-3; D is ambiguous. This CDR3 spans 16 amino acids. The germline gives CDR1 MNHNS, CDR2 SASEGT. V lost 3 bases, J lost 2 bases, and 14 bases lay in between. The CDR3 reads CASSDPGLGPGNTIYF. The DNA of the CDR3 is TGTGCCAGCAGTGACCCGGGGTTAGGGCCTGGAAACACCATATATTTT.

This CDR3 reads CASSPITGMLFF. The DNA of the CDR3 is TGTGCCAGCTCACCAATAACCGGGATGCTGTTTTTT. The chain links TRBV18 to TRBJ2-2, with TRBD2 as a possible D gene (5 bases). The V end was cut by 2 bases, the J end by 13 bases, with 11 bases between. CDR3 length: 12 amino acids. Germline CDR1 KGHSH, CDR2 LQKENI. Supplemented by reference TRBV18 and TRBJ2-2, the full variable domain reads NAGVMQNPRHLVRRRGQEARLRCSPMKGHSHVYWYRQLPEEGLKFMVYLQKENIIDESGMPKERFSAEFPKEGPSILRIQQVVRGDSAAYFCASSPITGMLFFGEGSRLTVL.

The V call is TRBV9, the J call TRBJ2-2; 12 nucleotides line up with TRBD2. The CDR3 consists of 16 residues. In germline, CDR1 is SGDLS, CDR2 YYNGEE. After removal of 4 bases from V and 5 bases from J, the junction contained 6 bases not matched to a gene. The CDR3 is CASSPSSGRETGELFF. The CDR3 DNA sequence: TGTGCCAGCAGCCCCTCTAGCGGGAGGGAAACCGGGGAGCTGTTTTTT.

The gene calls are TRBV11-3 and TRBJ2-2; TRBD1 agrees at 11 bases. Germline CDR1 SGHNT, CDR2 YENEEA. The CDR3 has 14 amino acids. V lost 6 bases, J lost 3 bases, and 0 bases stayed unmatched. The CDR3 protein is CASRGQGDTGELFF. Here the CDR3 DNA reads TGTGCCAGCAGGGGACAGGGGGACACCGGGGAGCTGTTTTTT.

This clone was observed a handful of times. The V and J genes are TRBV7-9 and TRBJ1-2, with TRBD1 identical over 10 bases. The CDR3 has 18 residues. V was pared by 6 bases and J by 0 bases, with 13 bases of the junction left unmatched. The germline gives CDR1 SEHNR, CDR2 FQNEAQ (reference sequence). DNA for the CDR3: TGTGCCAGCAGTTACTTGACAGGGGGCTCCTATACTAACTATGGCTACACCTTC. As protein: CASSYLTGGSYTNYGYTF.